This T cell receptor (beta chain) originates from a study of T cells in localized non-small cell lung cancer. This clone was seen once. Here immunoSEQ multiplex PCR was the method, and the copy in TCRdb shows in-frame clones only, minus some. The table has tens of thousands of clones, 85% to 90% seen once. With 5 bases removed from V and 0 bases from J, the gap between germline ends came to 10 bases. CDR1 and CDR2 (germline): MNHEY, SVGAGI. The CDR3 runs 14 residues. This clonotype was obtained from a woman aged 35 to 70 with stage I squamous cell lung carcinoma. This chain joins TRBV6-5 and TRBJ1-2; D perhaps matches TRBD1 (6 bases). The sample in question was peripheral blood, obtained before any cancer treatment. DNA of the CDR3: TGTGCCAGCAGTCGGGACAACTCTAACTATGGCTACACCTTC. Amino acids: CASSRDNSNYGYTF.